This T cell receptor beta chain is from a study of blood T cell repertoires in COVID-19. On the study more broadly: Samples taken during acute and convalescent COVID-19 were collected in the United States, Italy and Spain.

Authors' methods: From reference gene primer amplification, estimates of nucleated cell counts were derived. The method was immunoSEQ multiplex PCR; TCRdb's version includes in-frame clones alone and lacks a portion of them. Clone size and the V and J calls come from that table; the DNA yielded D and trimming. Of roughly 38,000 clones listed, 80% to 90% were seen once; the top ten hold about 1.5%. The CDR3 loop spans 15 amino acids. With 6 bases removed from V and 1 base from J, the gap between germline ends came to 16 bases. In germline, CDR1 is SGHVS, CDR2 FQNEAQ. The clonotype comes from a man in his sixties with COVID-19, enrolled during active disease. J is TRBJ2-7 and V is TRBV7-8; the D gene is possibly TRBD2 (6 bases). The sample comprised peripheral blood. This CDR3 reads CASRQRTNRSYEQYF. CDR3 sequence (DNA): TGTGCCAGCAGGCAGCGGACTAATCGTTCCTACGAGCAGTACTTC. Complete variable domain (other parts from reference TRBV7-8 and TRBJ2-7): GAGVSQSPRYKVAKRGQDVALRCDPISGHVSLFWYQQALGQGPEFLTYFQNEAQLDKSGLPSDRFFAERPEGSVSTLKIQRTQQEDSAVYLCASRQRTNRSYEQYFGPGTRLTVT.